The clone carrying this T cell receptor beta chain was observed many times. The sample is drawn from a study of Graves' ophthalmopathy and Graves' hyperthyroidism. Study summary: Upon initial diagnosis and before any treatment, peripheral blood was collected.

V shed 1 base and J shed 4 bases, with 19 bases lying between them. Germline values: CDR1 DFQATT, CDR2 SNEGSKA (reference sequence). The CDR3 length is 17 residues. Amplification of the TCR beta CDR3 regions used RNA transcripts (as template). First-round RT-PCR employed HTBI primers, with a second-round multiplex PCR after it. Using its own MiXCR run on the multiplex PCR reads, TCRdb lists one record per CDR3 protein. The table has approximately 500,000 distinct CDR3 sequences, about 15% seen once. Sequencing used blood. This clonotype was obtained from a woman aged 30 to 39 with Graves' ophthalmopathy. The chain has TRBV20-1 and TRBJ2-2; D is perhaps TRBD1 (5 bases). For the CDR3, the DNA is TGCAGTGCTAGAGTCTTCAGGGCCCTTCAGGGCACCGGGGAGCTGTTTTTT. The encoded protein is CSARVFRALQGTGELFF.